A single sample gave rise to the 21 T cell receptor beta chains below, sequenced in a study of blood T cell repertoires in COVID-19. This table comes from immunoSEQ multiplex PCR, and its TCRdb copy is limited to in-frame clones, with some not included. The sample carries 200,000 to 300,000 clones, 88% recorded once. What was sequenced was PBMCs or T cells enriched from blood (not recorded which). These receptors were obtained from a woman aged 40 to 50 with acute COVID-19.

This clone has a single count. The V and J genes are TRBV7-2 and TRBJ2-3; 7 positions match TRBD2. This CDR3 region has 15 residues. CDR1 is SGHTA, CDR2 FQGNSA, per germline. J lost 2 bases, V lost 2 bases, and 4 bases had no gene match. In DNA, the CDR3 is TGTGCCAGCAGCTTAACGACTAGCTACACAGATACGCAGTATTTT. Amino acids: CASSLTTSYTDTQYF.

As DNA, the CDR3 is TGTGCCAGCAGCCTTTCCTCGACGGGGTGGAGGAGACCTGAAGCTTTCTTT. Amino acids: CASSLSSTGWRRPEAFF. The chain employs TRBV3-1 (or the pseudogene TRBV3-2) and TRBJ1-1, with D unresolved. The ends were cut back, 4 bases at V and 6 bases at J, with 24 bases in the middle. Germline lookup yields CDR1 LGHDT and CDR2 YNNKEL (reference sequence). CDR3 size: 17 residues.

This clone appeared a few times. The chain joins TRBV21-1 to TRBJ2-7; TRBD2, the D gene given by the table, was not confirmed from the DNA. TRBV21-1 is given as a pseudogene. The CDR3 covers 11 residues. This CDR3 is CATEGAYEQYV. CDR3 coding DNA: TGTGCCACTGAGGGTGCCTACGAGCAGTACGTC.

This clone was found once. The genes are TRBV18 and TRBJ2-7; D perhaps matches TRBD2 (5 bases). Germline values: CDR1 KGHSH, CDR2 LQKENI. This CDR3 contains 14 residues. V lost 2 bases to trimming and J lost 3 bases, with 11 bases between them. The CDR3 is CASSPAYGDYEQYF. The CDR3, as DNA: TGTGCCAGCTCACCAGCGTACGGGGACTACGAGCAGTACTTC.

The chain joins TRBV4-3 to TRBJ1-1, with unresolved D. V was pared by 1 base and J by 1 base, with 4 bases between. This CDR3 is built from 13 residues. CDR1 and CDR2 from the germline V gene are LGHNA and YSLEER. The DNA for the CDR3 is TGCGCCAGCAGCCAAGTCGGGAACACTGAAGCTTTCTTT. Translating gives CASSQVGNTEAFF.

The V and J genes are TRBV29-1 and TRBJ2-1; D perhaps matches TRBD2 (6 bases). Per germline, CDR1 SQVTM and CDR2 ANQGSEA. CDR3 length: 15 amino acids. V gave up 0 bases and J gave up 0 bases, with 9 bases separating them. Written as DNA, the CDR3 is TGCAGCGTTGAAGAGGGTAGCGGCTCCTACAATGAGCAGTTCTTC. Its protein is CSVEEGSGSYNEQFF.

This sequence joins TRBV14 and TRBJ1-2, with TRBD1 as a possible D gene (5 bases). The germline V gene has CDR1 SGHDN and CDR2 FVKESK. With 2 bases removed from V and 4 bases from J, the gap between germline ends came to 11 bases. There are 14 residues in the CDR3. CDR3 sequence: CASSQSVQGYGYTF. For the CDR3, the DNA is TGTGCCAGCAGCCAATCGGTCCAGGGCTATGGCTACACCTTC.

This CDR3 reads CASSPAGQGYGYTF. The DNA for the CDR3 is TGTGCCAGCAGCCCCGCGGGACAGGGCTATGGCTACACCTTC. The rearrangement joins TRBV3-1 (or the pseudogene TRBV3-2) to TRBJ1-2; 9 bases fit TRBD1. The CDR3 contains 14 residues. Germline V CDR1 and CDR2: LGHDT, YNNKEL (reference sequence). V shed 4 bases, J shed 4 bases, and the junction held 4 bases outside the gene matches.

Written as DNA, the CDR3 is TGCAGCGTGCAAGGGGGCAGGAACTATGGCTACACCTTC. Its protein product is CSVQGGRNYGYTF. The chain joins TRBV29-1 to TRBJ1-2; 7 bases are a match to TRBD1. Germline V lookup: CDR1 SQVTM, CDR2 ANQGSEA. This CDR3 is 13 amino acids long. Unmatched junction bases numbered 6, after V lost 6 bases and J lost 2 bases.

This clone occurred once. This chain links TRBV7-8 with TRBJ2-1; 7 bases agree with TRBD2. Germline V gene data show CDR1 as SGHVS and CDR2 as FQNEAQ. The V gene end was trimmed by 5 bases and the J gene end by 0 bases; junction bases not matched to a gene: 4. The CDR3 is 15 amino acids. CDR3 protein: CASSTGTTSYNEQFF. CDR3 coding DNA: TGTGCCAGCAGCACCGGGACTACCTCCTACAATGAGCAGTTCTTC.

V is TRBV29-1 and J is TRBJ2-5; the D gene is possibly TRBD1 (5 bases). Trimming left V 4 bases short and J 5 bases short, with 11 bases between. Germline V gene sequence: CDR1 SQVTM, CDR2 ANQGSEA. CDR3 length equals 12 residues. The CDR3 protein is CSVGAGSETQYF. The CDR3 bases are TGCAGCGTTGGGGCAGGGTCGGAGACCCAGTACTTC.

The V gene is TRBV7-2, the J gene TRBJ1-3, with D possibly being TRBD1 (6 bases). Germline CDR1 is SGHTA and CDR2 is FQGNSA. The CDR3 has 15 residues. With 3 bases removed from V and 4 bases from J, the gap between germline ends came to 13 bases. CDR3 in amino acids: CASSFNRASGNTIYF. CDR3 DNA sequence: TGTGCCAGCAGCTTCAACAGGGCTTCGGGAAACACCATATATTTT.

V gene TRBV7-8 combines with J gene TRBJ1-2; 8 bases line up with TRBD1. V dropped 4 bases and J dropped 8; count of bases not matched to a gene: 9. The CDR3 consists of 14 residues. The germline gives CDR1 SGHVS, CDR2 FQNEAQ. CDR3 in amino acids: CASSSDRGREGYTF. The CDR3 region has the DNA TGTGCCAGCAGCTCCGACAGGGGCCGGGAGGGCTACACCTTC.

V and J are TRBV7-9 and TRBJ2-7; D is uncertain. CDR1 SEHNR and CDR2 FQNEAQ come from the germline V gene (reference sequence). This CDR3 has 11 residues. Trimming took off 5 bases at V and 4 bases at J, with 6 bases between the two ends. CDR3 sequence reads: CASSPKYEQYF. The CDR3 DNA sequence: TGTGCCAGCAGCCCAAAATACGAGCAGTACTTC.

The chain employs TRBV18 and TRBJ2-5; D gene uncertain. Germline V lookup: CDR1 KGHSH, CDR2 LQKENI. This CDR3 has 14 amino acids. The V end lost 2 bases, the J end lost 0 bases, and 7 bases lay between the germline ends. The CDR3 loop reads CASSPLNYQETQYF. DNA for the CDR3: TGTGCCAGCTCACCATTAAACTACCAAGAGACCCAGTACTTC.

The V call is TRBV2, the J call TRBJ2-5; the match to TRBD2 covers 10 bases. Germline V lookup: CDR1 SNHLY, CDR2 FYNNEI. This CDR3 contains 15 residues. The V gene end was trimmed by 2 bases and the J gene end by 0 bases; junction bases not matched to a gene: 0. The CDR3: CASSETSGDQETQYF. CDR3 in DNA: TGTGCCAGCAGTGAAACTAGCGGGGACCAAGAGACCCAGTACTTC.

CDR3 residues: CASSVRATYNEQFF. The CDR3, as DNA: TGTGCCAGCAGCGTTCGAGCTACCTACAATGAGCAGTTCTTC. This chain links TRBV9 with TRBJ2-1; unclear D gene. Germline V lookup: CDR1 SGDLS, CDR2 YYNGEE. There are 14 residues in the CDR3. V lost 2 bases to trimming and J lost 2 bases, with 8 bases between them.

The CDR3 sequence: CASSYEGQALRSPLHF. The CDR3 DNA is TGTGCCAGCAGCTACGAGGGACAGGCCTTAAGGTCACCCCTCCACTTT. The chain links TRBV5-6 to TRBJ1-6; the match to TRBD1 covers 8 bases. In germline, CDR1 is SGHDT, CDR2 YYEEEE. The CDR3 sequence is 16 residues long. The V and J ends lost 3 bases and 10 bases, in that order; junction bases with no gene match: 12.

The J gene is TRBJ2-7, the V gene TRBV3-1 (or the pseudogene TRBV3-2); 7 nucleotides line up with TRBD1. Per germline, CDR1 LGHDT and CDR2 YNNKEL (reference sequence). The CDR3 has 12 residues. Trimming at V came to 4 bases and at J to 6 bases, leaving 3 bases not matched to a gene. The CDR3 coding sequence is TGTGCCAGCAGCCTCCGGGACAGCGAGCAGTACTTC. This codes for CASSLRDSEQYF.

The genes are TRBV2 and TRBJ1-1; D is undetermined. This CDR3 comprises 13 residues. Germline V lookup: CDR1 SNHLY, CDR2 FYNNEI. Trimming removed 9 bases from V and 0 bases from J, with 11 bases in between. The CDR3 bases are TGTGCCAGTTGTCTTGACATGAACACTGAAGCTTTCTTT. Translating it yields CASCLDMNTEAFF.

This chain links TRBV9 with TRBJ2-1; TRBD2 aligns across 14 bases. The CDR3 has 16 residues. Trimming took 4 bases from V and 7 from J; bases not matched to a gene: 7. CDR1 and CDR2 from the germline V gene are SGDLS and YYNGEE. The CDR3 is CASSLRLAGGINEQFF. CDR3 sequence (DNA): TGTGCCAGCAGCCTTAGACTAGCGGGGGGGATAAATGAGCAGTTCTTC.